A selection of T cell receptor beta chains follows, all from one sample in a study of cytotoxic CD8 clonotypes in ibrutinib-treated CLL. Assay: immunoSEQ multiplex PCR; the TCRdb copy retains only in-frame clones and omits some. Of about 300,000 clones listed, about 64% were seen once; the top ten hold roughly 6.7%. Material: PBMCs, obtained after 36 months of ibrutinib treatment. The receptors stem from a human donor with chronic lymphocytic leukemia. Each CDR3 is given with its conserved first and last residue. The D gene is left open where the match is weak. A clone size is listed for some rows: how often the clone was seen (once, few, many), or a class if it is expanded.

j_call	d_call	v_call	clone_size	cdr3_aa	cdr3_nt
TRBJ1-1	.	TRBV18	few	CASSPPWGYTEAFF	TGTGCCAGCTCACCACCTTGGGGGTACACTGAAGCTTTCTTT
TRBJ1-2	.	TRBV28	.	CASISGLNGYTF	TGTGCCAGCATCTCAGGGTTGAATGGCTACACCTTC
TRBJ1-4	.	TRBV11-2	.	CASRNESPHLEKLFF	TGTGCCAGCAGAAATGAATCCCCCCACCTTGAAAAACTGTTTTTT
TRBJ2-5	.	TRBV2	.	CASSEALQGRWSETQYF	TGTGCCAGCAGTGAAGCGCTTCAGGGGCGGTGGTCAGAGACCCAGTACTTC
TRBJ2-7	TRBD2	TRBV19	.	CASSTIAGSFYEQYF	TGTGCCAGTAGTACAATAGCGGGGTCCTTCTACGAGCAGTACTTC
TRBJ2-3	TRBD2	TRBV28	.	CASRRGTLELDTQYF	TGTGCCAGCAGGCGGGGGACGCTAGAGCTAGATACGCAGTATTTT
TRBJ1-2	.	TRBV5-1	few	CASSLTGRGYTF	TGCGCCAGCAGCTTGACGGGTAGGGGCTACACCTTC
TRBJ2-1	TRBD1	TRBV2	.	CATGTDYNEQFF	TGTGCCACTGGGACAGACTACAATGAGCAGTTCTTC
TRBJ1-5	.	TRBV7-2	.	CASSLMGGDQPQHF	TGTGCCAGCAGCCTGATGGGGGGGGATCAGCCCCAGCATTTT
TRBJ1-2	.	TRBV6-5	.	CASSYTILGTSAGYTF	TGTGCCAGCAGTTACACCATACTTGGGACAAGTGCCGGCTACACCTTC
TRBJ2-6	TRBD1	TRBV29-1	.	CSVVLARGPGANVLTF	TGCAGCGTTGTCCTGGCCAGGGGGCCTGGGGCCAACGTCCTGACTTTC
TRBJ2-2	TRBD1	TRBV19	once	CASRDRGRTGELFF	TGTGCCAGCCGGGACAGGGGGCGTACCGGGGAGCTGTTTTTT
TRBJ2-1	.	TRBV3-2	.	CASSPRVFF	TGTGCCAGCAGCCCCCGTGTGTTCTTC
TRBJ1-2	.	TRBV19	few	CASSKGPSKPNYGYTF	TGTGCCAGTAGTAAGGGACCGTCGAAACCTAACTATGGCTACACCTTC
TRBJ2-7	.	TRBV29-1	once	CSASENDYEQYF	TGCAGCGCCAGCGAAAACGACTACGAGCAGTACTTC
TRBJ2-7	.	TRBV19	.	CASSIVGASVEQYF	TGTGCCAGTAGTATAGTAGGGGCTAGCGTCGAGCAGTACTTC
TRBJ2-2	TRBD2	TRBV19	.	CASSIMTSGNGELFF	TGTGCCAGTAGTATCATGACTAGCGGGAACGGGGAGCTGTTTTTT
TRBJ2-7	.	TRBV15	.	CATSRDIVGERAYEQYF	TGTGCCACCAGCAGAGATATAGTGGGTGAACGTGCCTACGAGCAGTACTTC
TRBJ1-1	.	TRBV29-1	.	CSVVDTEAFF	TGCAGCGTTGTAGACACTGAAGCTTTCTTT
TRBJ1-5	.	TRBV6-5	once	CASSYRSARQPQHF	TGTGCCAGCAGTTATAGGTCAGCTAGGCAGCCCCAGCATTTT
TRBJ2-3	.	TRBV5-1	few	CASSWQVEITDTQYF	TGCGCCAGCAGCTGGCAGGTCGAGATCACAGATACGCAGTATTTT
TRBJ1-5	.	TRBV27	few	CASSLFPAYGPQHF	TGTGCCAGCAGTTTATTTCCGGCCTATGGGCCCCAGCATTTT
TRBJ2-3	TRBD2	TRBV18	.	CASSPSRGGTDTQYF	TGTGCCAGCTCACCATCACGGGGGGGCACAGATACGCAGTATTTT
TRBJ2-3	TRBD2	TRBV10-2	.	CASSDFNGGALDTQYF	TGCGCCAGCAGTGATTTTAACGGGGGGGCTCTTGATACGCAGTATTTT
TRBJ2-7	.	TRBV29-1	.	CSVELLRGDEQYF	TGCAGCGTTGAACTCCTGAGGGGCGACGAGCAGTACTTC
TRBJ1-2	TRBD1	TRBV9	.	CASSVRTSPGQGSGYTF	TGTGCCAGCAGCGTTCGCACCTCTCCGGGACAGGGTAGCGGCTACACCTTC
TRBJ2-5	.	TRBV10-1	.	CATRGYQETQYF	TGCGCCACCCGTGGCTACCAAGAGACCCAGTACTTC
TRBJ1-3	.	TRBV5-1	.	CASSLDSGNTIYF	TGCGCCAGCAGCTTGGACTCTGGAAACACCATATATTTT
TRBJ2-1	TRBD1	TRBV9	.	CASSPRTGSDNEQFF	TGTGCCAGCAGCCCTCGGACAGGGTCTGACAATGAGCAGTTCTTC
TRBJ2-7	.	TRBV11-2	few	CASSLAGDSYEQYF	TGTGCCAGCAGCTTAGCGGGGGACAGCTACGAGCAGTACTTC
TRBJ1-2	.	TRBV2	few	CASSPTAAGYGYTF	TGTGCCAGCAGTCCGACAGCGGCGGGCTATGGCTACACCTTC
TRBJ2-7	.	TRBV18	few	CASSPRGGVSYEQYF	TGTGCCAGCTCACCAAGGGGGGGAGTCTCCTACGAGCAGTACTTC
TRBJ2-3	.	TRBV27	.	CASSGKGTDTQYF	TGTGCCAGCAGCGGAAAGGGGACGGATACGCAGTATTTT
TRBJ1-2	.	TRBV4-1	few	CASSQEVGESYGYTF	TGCGCCAGCAGCCAAGAAGTAGGGGAGTCCTATGGCTACACCTTC
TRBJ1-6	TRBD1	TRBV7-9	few	CASSVAGGGSPLHF	TGTGCCAGCAGCGTTGCAGGGGGTGGTTCACCCCTCCACTTT
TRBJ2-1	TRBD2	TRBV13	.	CASSLGRTRTYNEQFF	TGTGCCAGCAGCTTAGGTCGGACTAGAACCTACAATGAGCAGTTCTTC
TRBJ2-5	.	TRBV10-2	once	CASKQETQYF	TGCGCCAGCAAGCAAGAGACCCAGTACTTC
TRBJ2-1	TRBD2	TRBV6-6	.	CASQLAGEGEGGQFF	TGTGCCAGCCAACTAGCGGGAGAGGGGGAGGGTGGGCAGTTCTTC
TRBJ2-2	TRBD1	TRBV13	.	CASSSTQGDPYTGELFF	TGTGCCAGCAGCTCAACTCAGGGGGACCCTTACACCGGGGAGCTGTTTTTT
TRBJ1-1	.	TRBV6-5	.	CASSYSSRVGNTEAFF	TGTGCCAGCAGTTACTCGAGCAGGGTTGGGAACACTGAAGCTTTCTTT
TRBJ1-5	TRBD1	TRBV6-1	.	CASSADVGQGLQPQHF	TGTGCCAGCAGTGCTGACGTTGGACAGGGGCTCCAGCCCCAGCATTTT
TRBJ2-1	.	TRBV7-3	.	CASSLMGRGDEQFF	TGTGCCAGCAGCTTAATGGGCAGGGGAGATGAGCAGTTCTTC
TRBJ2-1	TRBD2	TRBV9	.	CASGTSGRPEQFF	TGTGCCAGCGGGACTAGCGGGAGGCCTGAGCAGTTCTTC
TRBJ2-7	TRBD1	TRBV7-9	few	CASSSGDSVYEQYF	TGTGCCAGCAGCTCCGGGGACAGCGTATACGAGCAGTACTTC
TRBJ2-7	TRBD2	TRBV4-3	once	CASSRAGGPPFYEQYF	TGCGCCAGCAGCAGAGCGGGAGGCCCCCCCTTCTACGAGCAGTACTTC
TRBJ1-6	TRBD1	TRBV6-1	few	CASSVPGQGRNSPLHF	TGTGCCAGCAGTGTACCTGGACAGGGGAGAAATTCACCCCTCCACTTT
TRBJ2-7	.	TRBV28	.	CASSLKREQYF	TGTGCCAGCAGTTTAAAAAGAGAGCAGTACTTC
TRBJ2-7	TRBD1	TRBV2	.	CASSAGQGAYEQYF	TGTGCCAGCAGCGCGGGACAGGGGGCCTACGAGCAGTACTTC
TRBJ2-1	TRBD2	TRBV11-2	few	CASSLSSGLNNEQFF	TGTGCCAGCAGCTTATCTAGCGGACTTAACAATGAGCAGTTCTTC
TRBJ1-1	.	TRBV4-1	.	CASSQDAGALTEAFF	TGCGCCAGCAGCCAAGATGCGGGGGCGCTGACTGAAGCTTTCTTT